This passage covers 11 T cell receptor beta chains from one sample sequenced in a study of T cells after yellow fever vaccination. MiXCR, run by TCRdb on the 5' RACE reads, gives a single entry per CDR3 protein. This sample has 150,000 to 200,000 distinct CDR3 sequences, with 11% found just once. This specimen was CD8+ T cells sorted from PBMCs, taken 15 days after the yellow fever booster vaccination. Receptors originate from a man between 18 and 35 years old who received the YFV17D yellow fever vaccine.

The sample holds a few counts of this clonotype. V is TRBV12-3 or TRBV12-4 and J is TRBJ1-2; TRBD1 matches at 9 bases. The V and J ends lost 5 bases and 3 bases, in that order; junction bases with no gene match: 1. This CDR3 contains 13 residues. This CDR3 reads CASSGQGYYGYTF. DNA of the CDR3: TGTGCCAGCAGTGGACAGGGGTACTATGGCTACACCTTC.

The chain couples TRBV5-6 to TRBJ1-5, with D possibly matching TRBD1 (5 bases). The CDR3 extends over 14 amino acids. From germline, CDR1 is SGHDT and CDR2 YYEEEE. The V end was cut by 4 bases, the J end by 7 bases, with 15 bases between. This CDR3 is CASSGGLRGQPQHF. The CDR3 DNA reads TGTGCCAGCAGCGGGGGACTGCGGGGGCAGCCCCAGCATTTT.

The chain carries TRBV12-5 and TRBJ2-7; D remains unclear. Germline CDR1 is LGHNT and CDR2 is FRNRAP. The CDR3 has 12 residues. V lost 9 bases, J lost 2 bases, and 11 bases lay in between. The CDR3 DNA sequence: TGTGCTAGCGGACCGGGTGCCTACGAGCAGTACTTC. Its translation: CASGPGAYEQYF.

This clonotype turned up a few times. The DNA for the CDR3 is TGTGCCAGCAGTTTAAAAGGCACCGGGACAGGGACTGGGGCCAACGTCCTGACTTTC. Translated, it gives CASSLKGTGTGTGANVLTF. The J gene is TRBJ2-6, the V gene TRBV27; TRBD1 aligns across 9 bases. Germline V gene sequence: CDR1 MNHEY, CDR2 SMNVEV (reference sequence). V dropped 2 bases and J dropped 2; count of bases not matched to a gene: 10. The CDR3 length is 19 residues.

The CDR3 loop reads CASSEKGMNTGELFF. The CDR3 DNA reads as TGTGCCAGCAGCGAGAAGGGTATGAACACCGGGGAGCTGTTTTTT. The J gene is TRBJ2-2, the V gene TRBV9; D gene uncertain. Germline CDR1 and CDR2: SGDLS and YYNGEE. The CDR3 is 15 residues long. The ends were cut back, 3 bases at V and 1 base at J, with 10 bases in the middle.

This chain connects TRBV9 to TRBJ2-3, with 14 nucleotides matching TRBD2. In germline, CDR1 is SGDLS, CDR2 YYNGEE. The trim removed 0 bases at V and 1 base at J, leaving 10 bases unmatched. CDR3 length: 20 amino acids. DNA for the CDR3: TGTGCCAGCAGCGTAGGGCCTCGACTAGCGGGGGGGCCAGGCACAGATACGCAGTATTTT. It yields the protein CASSVGPRLAGGPGTDTQYF.

The V gene is TRBV5-5, the J gene TRBJ2-7; D perhaps matches TRBD2 (6 bases). The V gene's germline CDR1 is SGHKS and CDR2 YYEKEE (reference sequence). The CDR3 spans 16 residues. Trimming pared 2 bases from V and 4 bases from J, leaving 19 bases between. DNA of the CDR3: TGTGCCAGCAGCTTTCGTCCGCCGGGACTGAGTTACGAGCAGTACGTC. This gives the protein CASSFRPPGLSYEQYV.

The genes are TRBV25-1 and TRBJ1-1, with a weak D call TRBD1 (6 bases). Germline V gene data show CDR1 as MGHDK and CDR2 as SYGVNS. V dropped 6 bases and J dropped 0 bases, with 8 bases sitting between them. This CDR3 has 13 amino acids. CDR3 residues: CASRDSLNTEAFF. DNA of the CDR3: TGTGCCAGCAGGGACAGTTTGAACACTGAAGCTTTCTTT.

The sample holds many counts of this clonotype. The rearrangement links TRBV6-2 or TRBV6-3 to TRBJ2-2; D not certain. This CDR3 is 13 amino acids long. The V end was cut by 4 bases, the J end by 7 bases, with 10 bases between. Germline assignment: CDR1 MNHEY and CDR2 SVGEGT. The CDR3 DNA sequence: TGTGCCAGCAGTTCCCTCTTCGGCGGGGAGCTGTTTTTT. It encodes CASSSLFGGELFF.

The rearrangement uses TRBV5-1 and TRBJ2-1; TRBD1 aligns across 7 bases. CDR3 length: 16 amino acids. Losses at the gene ends were 3 bases for V and 6 bases for J; bases not matched to a gene: 12. Germline V gives CDR1 SGHRS, CDR2 YFSETQ. The CDR3 sequence: CASSSLRDRGPNEQFF. CDR3 DNA sequence: TGCGCCAGCAGCTCACTCCGGGACAGAGGGCCCAATGAGCAGTTCTTC.

The table lists this clonotype with a few counts. This rearrangement joins TRBV4-1 to TRBJ2-7; 8 nucleotides align to TRBD1. J gave up 3 bases and V 0 bases, and 7 bases lay outside the gene matches. Germline V lookup: CDR1 MGHRA, CDR2 YSYEKL. This CDR3 region has 16 residues. CDR3 loop: CASSQEGQGLDYEQYF. The CDR3 region has the DNA TGCGCCAGCAGCCAAGAAGGACAGGGCCTCGACTACGAGCAGTACTTC.